One and the same sample provided the 26 T cell receptor beta chains below, sequenced in a study of spatial heterogeneity in lung cancer. Stated time point: sample taken at primary tumor resection. One entry per CDR3 protein, called by TCRdb with MiXCR from the 5' RACE reads. The table shows approximately 5,200 distinct CDR3 sequences, with under 3.5% occurring only once. This specimen consisted of normal lung tissue next to the tumor, obtained at surgery. The receptor source for this set is a male donor with early-stage non-small cell lung cancer.

As regards this clonotype: This clone may be a read error of a much larger clone one base away. V usage is TRBV20-1 and J usage is TRBJ2-4; D not certain. V lost 1 base and J 6 bases, leaving 4 bases between the germline ends. From germline, CDR1 is DFQATT and CDR2 SNEGSKA (reference sequence). The CDR3 has 11 residues. CDR3 sequence: CSARVRNIQYF. As DNA, the CDR3 is TGCAGTGCTAGAGTGAGAAACATTCAGTACTTC.

This clonotype was detected ten times or more. The chain recombines TRBV20-1 with TRBJ1-6, with TRBD1 matching over 10 bases. The V gene end was trimmed by 2 bases and the J gene end by 7 bases; junction bases not matched to a gene: 8. This CDR3 spans 16 amino acids. Germline-derived CDR1 and CDR2 are DFQATT and SNEGSKA (reference sequence). As DNA, the CDR3 is TGCAGTGCTAGACCAGCCGGGACAGGGGTAAATTCACCCCTCCACTTT. It is translated as CSARPAGTGVNSPLHF.

In this sample, this clonotype turned up many times. As DNA, the CDR3 is TGCGCCAGCAGCGAGAGCGTTAAAGAGACCCAGTACTTC. Residues: CASSESVKETQYF. The genes are TRBV5-1 and TRBJ2-5, with unresolved D. The length of the CDR3 is 13 residues. V was pared by 4 bases and J by 3 bases, with 10 bases between. CDR1 is SGHRS, CDR2 YFSETQ, per germline.

This clonotype ranks as medium-sized. This chain joins TRBV30 and TRBJ2-7; D may be TRBD2 (6 bases). Per germline, CDR1 GTSNPN and CDR2 SVGIG (reference sequence). Trimming left V 1 base short and J 6 bases short, with 13 bases between. CDR3 length equals 13 residues. This CDR3 reads CAWSDVGGSEQYF. The CDR3 DNA follows: TGTGCCTGGAGTGACGTCGGGGGTTCCGAGCAGTACTTC.

This clonotype is classed as medium-sized (0.01 to 0.1%). The rearrangement links TRBV20-1 to TRBJ1-5, with a possible D match to TRBD1 (6 bases). Germline V CDR1 and CDR2: DFQATT, SNEGSKA (reference sequence). This CDR3 has 17 amino acids. V gave up 4 bases and J gave up 5 bases, with 24 bases separating them. The CDR3 sequence is CSAIKGVGDMDYQPQHF. DNA for the CDR3: TGCAGTGCTATAAAGGGAGTTGGGGACATGGATTATCAGCCCCAGCATTTT.

Many counts were recorded for this clonotype. The chain combines TRBV27 with TRBJ2-1; D might be TRBD2 (5 bases). The CDR3 runs 14 residues. CDR1 MNHEY and CDR2 SMNVEV come from the germline V gene (reference sequence). The V and J ends lost 6 bases and 0 bases respectively, with 9 bases between them. In DNA form, the CDR3 reads TGTGCCAGCAGACCTAGCAGCTCCTACAATGAGCAGTTCTTC. Protein sequence: CASRPSSSYNEQFF.

This clonotype was recorded at least ten times. The rearrangement joins TRBV20-1 to TRBJ1-1, with D uncertain. V shed 0 bases and J shed 1 base, with 0 bases lying between them. The V gene's germline CDR1 is DFQATT and CDR2 SNEGSKA (reference sequence). The CDR3 runs to 11 residues. The CDR3 nucleotides are TGCAGTGCTAGAGAGAACACTGAAGCTTTCTTT. This translates into CSARENTEAFF.

At least ten counts were recorded for this clonotype. The chain employs TRBV27 and TRBJ2-7; 9 positions match TRBD2. This CDR3 region has 15 residues. The J segment lost 5 bases and the V segment lost 2 bases, leaving 7 bases of the junction unmatched. Germline CDR1 reads MNHEY; CDR2 reads SMNVEV (reference sequence). The CDR3 bases are TGTGCCAGCAGTTTACTTGCGGGAGGGCGAAACGAGCAGTACTTC. As protein: CASSLLAGGRNEQYF.

This clonotype was observed at least ten times. CDR3: CASSPEAETYEQYV. CDR3 bases: TGTGCCAGCTCACCAGAGGCAGAGACCTACGAGCAGTACGTC. The chain couples TRBV18 to TRBJ2-7, with D unclear. The CDR3 is 14 amino acids. Germline assignment: CDR1 KGHSH and CDR2 LQKENI. V was shortened by 2 bases and J by 2 bases, with 10 bases between the two germline ends.

This clonotype occurred many times. This sequence joins TRBV30 and TRBJ1-6; D is undetermined. There are 13 residues in the CDR3. Trimming pared 3 bases from V and 6 bases from J, leaving 9 bases between. Germline CDR1 and CDR2: GTSNPN and SVGIG (reference sequence). CDR3 nucleotides: TGTGCCTGGAGAGGGCAGCGTAATTCACCCCTCCACTTT. It yields the protein CAWRGQRNSPLHF.

By sample fraction, this clonotype is medium-sized. V is TRBV30 and J is TRBJ2-1, with D perhaps matching TRBD2 (5 bases). Deletions cut 0 bases from V and 4 bases from J, with 7 bases between. This CDR3 comprises 13 residues. Germline values: CDR1 GTSNPN, CDR2 SVGIG (reference sequence). CDR3 nucleotide sequence: TGTGCCTGGAGTGTTGCGGGTTACAATGAGCAGTTCTTC. It translates to CAWSVAGYNEQFF.

Judged by abundance, this clonotype is medium-sized. The chain uses TRBV20-1 and TRBJ1-1; 8 bases are a match to TRBD1. Looked up from germline, CDR1 is DFQATT and CDR2 is SNEGSKA (reference sequence). Trimming removed 0 bases from V and 4 bases from J; junction bases left unmatched: 7. The length of the CDR3 is 15 residues. The CDR3 coding sequence is TGCAGTGCTAGAGAACAGGGGGTGTTTGGCACTGAAGCTTTCTTT. It yields the protein CSAREQGVFGTEAFF.

This clonotype showed up many times. This sequence joins TRBV7-3 and TRBJ2-3; D is unclear. There are 13 residues in the CDR3. The germline V and J ends were trimmed by 2 bases and 5 bases, with 8 bases remaining between them. Looked up from germline, CDR1 is SGHTA and CDR2 is FQGTGA. The CDR3: CASSLRQEDTQYF. Here the CDR3 DNA reads TGTGCCAGCAGCTTACGCCAGGAAGATACGCAGTATTTT.

This clonotype came up many times. J is TRBJ2-6 and V is TRBV7-2; 7 bases align to TRBD1. The CDR3 totals 15 residues. Germline trimming cut 7 bases from V and 1 base from J; bases unmatched to any gene: 4. Germline values: CDR1 SGHTA, CDR2 FQGNSA. The CDR3 bases are TGTGCCAGCACCCGGGACAGTTCTGGGGCCAACGTCCTGACTTTC. Translated: CASTRDSSGANVLTF.

In this sample, this clonotype is medium-sized. The chain combines TRBV7-3 with TRBJ2-1; TRBD2 might be the D (6 bases). Germline CDR1 reads SGHTA; CDR2 reads FQGTGA. CDR3 length: 12 residues. The V end lost 3 bases, the J end lost 7 bases, and 7 bases lay between the germline ends. The CDR3 DNA sequence: TGTGCCAGCAGCTTTAGCGGTAATGAGCAGTTCTTC. It specifies CASSFSGNEQFF.

Note on this clonotype: A much larger clone lies a single base off, so this may be a read error. The chain carries TRBV6-2 or TRBV6-3 and TRBJ2-6; D unresolved. The ends were cut back, 2 bases at V and 0 bases at J, with 5 bases in the middle. The germline V gene has CDR1 MNHEY and CDR2 SVGEGT. There are 15 residues in the CDR3. The CDR3 DNA reads TGTGCCAGCAGTTACAGGTTCTCTGGGGCCAACGTCCTGACTTTC. It codes for CASSYRFSGANVLTF.

This clonotype was recorded at least ten times. The chain combines TRBV11-1 with TRBJ2-1; no definite D call. This CDR3 comprises 14 residues. Germline V CDR1 and CDR2: SGHAT, FQDESV (reference sequence). The V and J ends lost 3 bases and 1 base respectively, with 7 bases between them. CDR3 region: CASSFLGSYNEQFF. Here the CDR3 DNA reads TGTGCCAGCAGCTTCTTGGGTTCCTACAATGAGCAGTTCTTC.

By share of the sample, this clonotype is medium-sized. An end of the junction does not agree with germline; a read error may underlie this. The chain joins TRBV6-5 to TRBJ1-6, with TRBD1 identical over 7 bases. This CDR3 spans 15 amino acids. Germline V gene sequence: CDR1 MNHEY, CDR2 SVGAGI. The CDR3 here is CASSWTGTANSPLHF. CDR3 sequence (DNA): TGTGCCAGCAGTTGGACGGGGACAGCGAATTCGCCCCTCCACTTT.

This clonotype was seen many times. The chain joins TRBV4-2 to TRBJ2-7; 7 nucleotides line up with TRBD2. The V gene's germline CDR1 is LGHNA and CDR2 YNFKEQ. The J segment lost 4 bases and the V segment lost 1 base, leaving 13 bases of the junction unmatched. The CDR3 sequence is 17 residues long. CDR3 sequence reads: CASSQGSSGGGVYEQYF. The CDR3 DNA reads TGTGCCAGCAGCCAAGGATCATCGGGAGGCGGAGTTTACGAGCAGTACTTC.

This clonotype is classed as medium-sized. The chain employs TRBV20-1 and TRBJ2-1; 10 nucleotides align to TRBD1. CDR3 length: 17 amino acids. V was clipped by 1 base and J by 8 bases; unmatched bases: 14. The germline gives CDR1 DFQATT, CDR2 SNEGSKA (reference sequence). This CDR3 is CSARAEGQGIWDHEQFF. The CDR3 DNA reads as TGCAGTGCTAGAGCGGAGGGACAGGGGATTTGGGACCATGAGCAGTTCTTC.

In its sample, this clonotype ranks as medium-sized (0.01 to 0.1%). The V gene is TRBV5-4, the J gene TRBJ2-5; tentatively, D is TRBD2 (5 bases). The germline CDR1 and CDR2 sequences are SGHNT and YYREEE (reference sequence). V lost 0 bases to trimming and J lost 2 bases, with 8 bases between them. CDR3 length: 14 amino acids. Here the CDR3 DNA reads TGTGCCAGCAGCTTGGACCCGGGACAAGAGACCCAGTACTTC. As protein: CASSLDPGQETQYF.

In its sample, this clonotype is medium-sized (0.01 to 0.1%). The chain combines TRBV29-1 with TRBJ2-2; D possibly uses TRBD1 or TRBD2 (6 bases each). This CDR3 contains 14 residues. The germline CDR1 and CDR2 sequences are SQVTM and ANQGSEA. The V end lost 7 bases, the J end lost 7 bases, and 19 bases lay between the germline ends. CDR3 nucleotides: TGCAGCGCCCCTGAGGAGGGGGATAGCGGGGAGCTGTTTTTT. This sequence encodes CSAPEEGDSGELFF.

By sample fraction, this clonotype is medium-sized. The rearrangement joins TRBV7-2 to TRBJ2-3, with D maybe TRBD1 (5 bases). The V end was cut by 4 bases, the J end by 4 bases, with 15 bases between. Looked up from germline, CDR1 is SGHTA and CDR2 is FQGNSA. This CDR3 comprises 15 residues. The CDR3 DNA reads as TGTGCCAGCAGCTCCCTCACAGGAGTCGCAGATACGCAGTATTTT. The encoded protein is CASSSLTGVADTQYF.

This clonotype is deemed large. This chain connects TRBV9 to TRBJ2-7, with 8 bases that match TRBD1. Germline-derived CDR1 and CDR2 are SGDLS and YYNGEE. The V gene end was trimmed by 3 bases and the J gene end by 6 bases; junction bases not matched to a gene: 5. This CDR3 region has 13 residues. CDR3 protein: CASSDGQGSEQYV. As DNA, the CDR3 is TGTGCCAGCAGCGATGGACAGGGTTCCGAGCAGTACGTC.

This clonotype appeared many times. V and J are TRBV5-8 and TRBJ2-3; D may be TRBD1 or TRBD2 (5 bases each). Trimming took off 1 base at V and 3 bases at J, with 15 bases between the two ends. This CDR3 spans 16 amino acids. Germline V gene lookup returns CDR1 SGHTS and CDR2 YDEGEE. CDR3 in amino acids: CASSLFGGRTTDTQYF. As DNA, the CDR3 is TGTGCCAGCAGCTTGTTTGGGGGACGAACGACAGATACGCAGTATTTT.

This clonotype is medium-sized. J is TRBJ1-6 and V is TRBV6-5, with TRBD1 matching over 7 bases. The V gene's germline CDR1 is MNHEY and CDR2 SVGAGI. The CDR3 consists of 16 residues. The V gene end was trimmed by 6 bases and the J gene end by 11 bases; junction bases not matched to a gene: 16. The CDR3 is CASSPDGQVFNAPLHF. The CDR3 DNA reads as TGTGCCAGCAGCCCTGACGGACAGGTTTTTAACGCACCCCTCCACTTT.